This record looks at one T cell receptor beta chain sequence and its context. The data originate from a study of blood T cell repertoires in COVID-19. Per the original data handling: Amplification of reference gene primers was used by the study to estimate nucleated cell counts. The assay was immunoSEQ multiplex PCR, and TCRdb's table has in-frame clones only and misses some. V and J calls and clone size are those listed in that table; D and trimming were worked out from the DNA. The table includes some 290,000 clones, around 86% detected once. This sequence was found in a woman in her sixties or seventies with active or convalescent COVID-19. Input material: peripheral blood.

The CDR3 here is CASSDRQGLAPGYTF. The CDR3 bases are TGTGCCAGCAGTGATCGACAGGGATTAGCTCCTGGCTACACCTTC. This chain connects TRBV6-1 to TRBJ1-2; 7 bases match TRBD1. Trimming took 3 bases from V and 7 from J; bases not matched to a gene: 11. Germline-derived CDR1 and CDR2 are MNHNS and SASEGT. This CDR3 spans 15 amino acids.